The rows below give T cell receptor beta chains drawn from one sample of a study of CD8+ T cells in alopecia areata. Method: immunoSEQ multiplex PCR; TCRdb's copy keeps in-frame clones and lacks some. The top ten clones hold under 5% of a sample with around 190,000 clones, more than 50% of them seen once. The sample was CD8+ T cells sorted from blood. These receptors were obtained from a human donor in good health. The CDR3 runs from the conserved cysteine through the conserved F or W. The D gene is left open where the match is weak. Clone size, where shown, is once, few, many, or a class for clones that have expanded.

clone size | J gene | D gene | V gene | CDR3 DNA | CDR3 protein
- | TRBJ2-7 | TRBD1 | TRBV5-6 | TGTGCCAGCAGCCCGGGACAGGGAGCCTACGAGCAGTACTTC | CASSPGQGAYEQYF
once | TRBJ2-7 | - | TRBV15 | TGTGCCACCAGCAGGACTTTATTCGGCGAGCAGTACTTC | CATSRTLFGEQYF
- | TRBJ2-1 | TRBD2 | TRBV4-1 | TGCGCCAGCAGCGAGACGGGAGGTTACAATGAGCAGTTCTTC | CASSETGGYNEQFF
- | TRBJ1-1 | - | TRBV5-6 | TGTGCCAGCAGTCCGGCGGGGGCCGGTACTGAAGCTTTCTTT | CASSPAGAGTEAFF
- | TRBJ1-6 | - | TRBV6-5 | TGTGCCAGCAGTTACTCTCAGGGATATAATTCACCCCTCCACTTT | CASSYSQGYNSPLHF
- | TRBJ1-1 | - | TRBV30 | TGTGCCTGGAGTGTAATTTCCGAAGCTTTCTTT | CAWSVISEAFF
- | TRBJ1-4 | - | TRBV23-1 | TGCGCCAGCGGCCGGACCCCTGGTAATGAAAAACTGTTTTTT | CASGRTPGNEKLFF
- | TRBJ1-4 | - | TRBV25-1 | TGTGCCAGCAGGGTTGCGGGGGCAAAACTGTTTTTT | CASRVAGAKLFF
many | TRBJ2-5 | - | TRBV27 | TGTGCCAGCAGTTTTGCGGCGGGGAAAGAGACCCAGTACTTC | CASSFAAGKETQYF
once | TRBJ2-7 | TRBD2 | TRBV4-1 | TGCGCCAGCAGCCAGTCGGGAGGCTACGAGCAGTACTTC | CASSQSGGYEQYF
- | TRBJ1-1 | TRBD1 | TRBV5-6 | TGTGCCAGCAGCCATATACAGGGGGATGGCACTGAAGCTTTCTTT | CASSHIQGDGTEAFF
- | TRBJ2-3 | - | TRBV5-6 | TGTGCCAGCAGCTTGGACATCTTCACAGATACGCAGTATTTT | CASSLDIFTDTQYF
- | TRBJ2-3 | TRBD2 | TRBV7-9 | TGTGCCAGCAGCTTAGTGCGGGGGGCTGGAGCAGATACGCAGTATTTT | CASSLVRGAGADTQYF
- | TRBJ1-1 | - | TRBV5-1 | TGCGCCAGCAGCTTTGCATCGCCTAACACTGAAGCTTTCTTT | CASSFASPNTEAFF
- | TRBJ2-7 | TRBD1 | TRBV5-1 | TGCGCCAGCGGACAGGGTGAGACCTACGAGCAGTACTTC | CASGQGETYEQYF
- | TRBJ1-1 | - | TRBV9 | TGTGCCAGCAGCGTAGGGGGCAGTCCAACTGAAGCTTTCTTT | CASSVGGSPTEAFF
- | TRBJ2-6 | - | TRBV9 | TGTGCCAGCAGCGGAACCGGGGCGGGTGGGGCCAACGTCCTGACTTTC | CASSGTGAGGANVLTF
- | TRBJ1-1 | TRBD1 | TRBV7-2 | TGTGCCAGCAGCTTAGCGGGAGACAGGGGAGCTTTCTTT | CASSLAGDRGAFF
few | TRBJ1-1 | - | TRBV7-9 | TGTGCCAGCAGCCAGACAGTGAACACTGAAGCTTTCTTT | CASSQTVNTEAFF
- | TRBJ2-3 | - | TRBV18 | TGTGCCAGCTCACCAAGAGCTCGGGCAGATACGCAGTATTTT | CASSPRARADTQYF
- | TRBJ2-1 | TRBD1 | TRBV15 | TGTGCCACCAGCCCGCCGGGACAGGGCAATGAGCAGTTCTTC | CATSPPGQGNEQFF
- | TRBJ2-7 | - | TRBV27 | TGTGCCACAGCCTTCCGGGACCAATCCTACGAGCAGTACTTC | CATAFRDQSYEQYF
- | TRBJ2-7 | TRBD1 | TRBV5-4 | TGTGCCAGCAGCTTGCCTCGACAGGGTACCTACGAGCAGTACTTC | CASSLPRQGTYEQYF
- | TRBJ2-6 | - | TRBV5-1 | TGCGCCAGCAGCTTCGACCAGGGTTCTGGGGCCAACGTCCTGACTTTC | CASSFDQGSGANVLTF
once | TRBJ2-5 | TRBD2 | TRBV6-5 | TGTGCCAGCAGTTACTCGATGGGGGAGGGAGAGACCCAGTACTTC | CASSYSMGEGETQYF
- | TRBJ1-2 | - | TRBV9 | TGTGCCAGCGGGGCGGACTATGGCTACACCTTC | CASGADYGYTF
- | TRBJ1-2 | - | TRBV29-1 | TGCAGCGTTGACGCAGGGTACTATGGCTACACCTTC | CSVDAGYYGYTF
many | TRBJ1-6 | - | TRBV9 | TGTGCCAGCAGCGTAGGAGACGAGAGGGGCTATTCACCCCTCCACTTT | CASSVGDERGYSPLHF
- | TRBJ1-1 | - | TRBV6-5 | TGTGCCAGCAGTTACTCGGGGGAGACTGAAGCTTTCTTT | CASSYSGETEAFF
- | TRBJ1-1 | - | TRBV27 | TGTGCCAGCAGTTTATCCCGGGACACTGAAGCTTTCTTT | CASSLSRDTEAFF
- | TRBJ1-1 | - | TRBV7-9 | TGTGCCAGCAGCTTAGGAGAGACTGAAGCTTTCTTT | CASSLGETEAFF
- | TRBJ1-2 | TRBD1 | TRBV30 | TGTGCCTGGGATTCAAGGACAGGGAAGATTGATGGCTACACCTTC | CAWDSRTGKIDGYTF
- | TRBJ2-3 | TRBD2 | TRBV7-9 | TGTGCCAGCAGCTTCGGGACTAGCGGGGGAGAAGATACGCAGTATTTT | CASSFGTSGGEDTQYF
- | TRBJ2-7 | - | TRBV4-1 | TGCGCCAGCAGCCAAGAGGCCAAGGACGAGCAGTACTTC | CASSQEAKDEQYF
few | TRBJ1-2 | - | TRBV19 | TGTGCCAGTAGTGCCGGGGGCCGGGATGGCTACACCTTC | CASSAGGRDGYTF
- | TRBJ2-3 | - | TRBV29-1 | TGCAGCGTTGACAGGGAAGAATCAGGCACAGATACGCAGTATTTT | CSVDREESGTDTQYF
- | TRBJ1-4 | - | TRBV27 | TGTGCCAGCAGTTTGGTCAGGGAAGAAAAACTGTTTTTT | CASSLVREEKLFF
- | TRBJ2-1 | - | TRBV10-2 | TGCGCCAGCGTGGGCGGTATTGAGCAGTTCTTC | CASVGGIEQFF
- | TRBJ1-1 | TRBD1 | TRBV7-9 | TGTGCCAGCAGCCACCCTTACAGGGGGAACACTGAAGCTTTCTTT | CASSHPYRGNTEAFF
- | TRBJ2-1 | - | TRBV7-9 | TGTGCCAGCAGCTTAGGTCCGACCACCGAGCAGTTCTTC | CASSLGPTTEQFF